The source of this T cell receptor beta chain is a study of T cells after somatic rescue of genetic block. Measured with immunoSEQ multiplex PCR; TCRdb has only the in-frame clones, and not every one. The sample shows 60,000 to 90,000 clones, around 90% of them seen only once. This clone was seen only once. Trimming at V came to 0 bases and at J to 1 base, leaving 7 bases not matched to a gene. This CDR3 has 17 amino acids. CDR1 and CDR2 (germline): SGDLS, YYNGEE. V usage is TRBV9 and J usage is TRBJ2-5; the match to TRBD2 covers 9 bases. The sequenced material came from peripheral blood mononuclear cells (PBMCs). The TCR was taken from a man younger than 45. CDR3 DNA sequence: TGTGCCAGCAGCGTAGGAGGTAGCGGGAGCCCCCAAGAGACCCAGTACTTC. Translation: CASSVGGSGSPQETQYF.